A single sample is the source of the 26 T cell receptor beta chains below, sequenced in a study of read filtering for tumor transcriptome and immune sequencing. This library used around 0.4 ug RNA and molecular barcoded adaptors spanning alpha/delta and beta/gamma chains. TCRdb re-called the reads with MiXCR, one entry per CDR3 protein. The repertoire has tens of thousands of distinct CDR3 sequences, around a fifth of them found once; the top ten carry about an eighth. Sequencing was performed on a population of CD138-negative cells sorted from bone marrow. Receptors were obtained from a donor at least 40 years old with multiple myeloma.

In its sample, this clonotype was seen many times. The CDR3 end shows no conserved phenylalanine or tryptophan, and so a read error is likely. CDR3 nucleotide sequence: TGTGCCAGCAGCCAAGGGGGACAGCCAAGACCTGGAAACACCATATATTCT. Protein sequence: CASSQGGQPRPGNTIYS. J is TRBJ1-3 and V is TRBV14; 7 bases match TRBD1. Germline lookup yields CDR1 SGHDN and CDR2 FVKESK. This CDR3 is built from 17 residues. The V gene end was trimmed by 1 base and the J gene end by 2 bases; junction bases not matched to a gene: 8.

Regarding this clonotype: This may stem from a read error, because a much larger clone lies one nucleotide away. This chain uses TRBV5-1 with TRBJ2-6; D may be TRBD1 (6 bases). The germline V gene has CDR1 SGHRS and CDR2 YFSETQ. The CDR3 loop spans 18 amino acids. The CDR3 is CASILSRQAVSGANVLTF. CDR3 coding DNA: TGCGCCAGCATCTTGAGCCGACAGGCAGTCTCTGGGGCCAACGTCCTGACTTTC.

This clonotype was seen repeatedly, ten times or more. The V gene is TRBV4-2, the J gene TRBJ2-5, with D perhaps matching TRBD2 (6 bases). Per germline, CDR1 LGHNA and CDR2 YNFKEQ. The CDR3 length is 15 residues. Trimming took 4 bases from V and 5 from J, leaving 17 bases between them. CDR3 DNA sequence: TGTGCCAGCAGCCCCGGGACTCAGTCTGGGGAGACCCAGTACTTC. Translated, it gives CASSPGTQSGETQYF.

This clonotype was seen many times. The rearrangement links TRBV18 to TRBJ2-2, with 8 bases lining up with TRBD1. Per germline, CDR1 KGHSH and CDR2 LQKENI. The J segment lost 6 bases and the V segment lost 0 bases, leaving 3 bases of the junction unmatched. This CDR3 region has 15 residues. The CDR3 is CASSPPSQGAGELFF. The CDR3 DNA reads as TGTGCCAGCTCACCACCGTCACAGGGGGCCGGGGAGCTGTTTTTT.

Only a few counts were recorded for this clonotype. Since a much larger clone is just one base distant, this may be a read error. This chain connects TRBV2 to TRBJ2-1; possibly TRBD2 for D (7 bases). The germline V gene has CDR1 SNHLY and CDR2 FYNNEI. CDR3 length: 13 amino acids. Between the trimmed V and J ends, which lost 6 bases and 14 bases, there was a span of 20 bases. In DNA form, the CDR3 reads TGTGCCAGCAGGGAGGACTACGGGGGGCGGGAGTTCTTC. Amino acids: CASREDYGGREFF.

This clonotype was counted a few times. This chain links TRBV28 with TRBJ1-5; weak D call: TRBD1 (5 bases). Trimming removed 6 bases from V and 9 bases from J, with 18 bases in between. Germline V CDR1 and CDR2: MDHEN, SYDVKM. The CDR3 sequence is 14 residues long. The CDR3 sequence: CASRPTGPGGPQHF. The DNA for the CDR3 is TGTGCCAGCAGGCCGACCGGTCCCGGGGGGCCCCAGCATTTT.

This clonotype was detected many times. The V call is TRBV7-6, the J call TRBJ2-2, with no clear D. V was shortened by 7 bases and J by 2 bases, with 11 bases between the two germline ends. This CDR3 is 14 amino acids long. Germline values: CDR1 SGHVS, CDR2 FNYEAQ. The CDR3 is CASTKSPNTGELFF. The CDR3 nucleotides read TGTGCCAGCACGAAAAGTCCAAACACCGGGGAGCTGTTTTTT.

This clonotype was detected only a few times. This sequence joins TRBV29-1 and TRBJ1-1; D is possibly TRBD1 (5 bases). V shed 6 bases and J shed 0 bases, with 14 bases lying between them. The CDR3 is 14 residues long. The germline V gene has CDR1 SQVTM and CDR2 ANQGSEA. The DNA for the CDR3 is TGCAGCGTCATTTCAGGGCCTATGAACACTGAAGCTTTCTTT. The encoded protein is CSVISGPMNTEAFF. The complete variable domain, with remaining parts taken from reference TRBV29-1 and TRBJ1-1, reads SAVISQKPSRDICQRGTSLTIQCQVDSQVTMMFWYRQQPGQSLTLIATANQGSEATYESGFVIDKFPISRPNLTFSTLTVSNMSPEDSSIYLCSVISGPMNTEAFFGQGTRLTVV.

This clonotype was recorded at least ten times. V and J are TRBV20-1 and TRBJ2-1, with TRBD2 matching 8 bases. J gave up 6 bases and V 6 bases, and 7 bases lay outside the gene matches. The germline V gene encodes CDR1 DFQATT and CDR2 SNEGSKA (reference sequence). This CDR3 region has 13 residues. DNA for the CDR3: TGCAGTGCGCCGGGACTAGGTAGCAATGAGCAGTTCTTC. This gives the protein CSAPGLGSNEQFF.

This clonotype was counted many times. The chain uses TRBV20-1 and TRBJ2-7; D not resolved. V was clipped by 3 bases and J by 5 bases, with 8 bases between them. CDR3 length: 11 amino acids. In germline, CDR1 is DFQATT, CDR2 SNEGSKA (reference sequence). CDR3 nucleotide sequence: TGCAGTGCTAGTGACGTCCACGAGCAGTACTTC. Its protein is CSASDVHEQYF.

This clonotype is medium-sized in the sample. The rearrangement joins TRBV30 to TRBJ2-1; no clear D. V was trimmed by 4 bases and J by 4 bases, leaving 8 bases between them. The length of the CDR3 is 12 residues. CDR1 is GTSNPN and CDR2 is SVGIG in the germline V gene (reference sequence). The CDR3 spells CAWISKYNEQFF. The CDR3 DNA sequence: TGTGCCTGGATCTCCAAGTACAATGAGCAGTTCTTC. The variable domain in full, with the rest retrieved from reference TRBV30 and TRBJ2-1, is SQTIHQWPATLVQPVGSPLSLECTVEGTSNPNLYWYRQAAGRGLQLLFYSVGIGQISSEVPQNLSASRPQDRQFILSSKKLLLSDSGFYLCAWISKYNEQFFGPGTRLTVL.

Comments on this clonotype: A read error may be the cause here, since a much bigger clone is one base away. J is TRBJ2-2 and V is TRBV20-1; D may be TRBD1 (7 bases). CDR1 DFQATT and CDR2 SNEGSKA come from the germline V gene (reference sequence). This CDR3 is built from 13 residues. Trimming cost V 3 bases and J 4 bases, with 9 bases left between them. DNA of the CDR3: TGCAGTGCTAGCAGGGGGGCCACCGGGGAGCTGTTTTTT. Its translation: CSASRGATGELFF.

This clonotype occurred a few times. The CDR3: CASRRTENTGELFF. The CDR3 nucleotides are TGTGCCAGCAGACGGACGGAAAACACCGGGGAGCTGTTTTTT. V gene TRBV2 combines with J gene TRBJ2-2; D ambiguous. V gave up 6 bases and J gave up 2 bases, with 10 bases separating them. The CDR3 is 14 residues long. In germline, CDR1 is SNHLY, CDR2 FYNNEI.

The sample holds a few counts of this clonotype. The chain carries TRBV30 and TRBJ2-3; D remains ambiguous. The CDR3 contains 14 residues. Trimming took 0 bases from V and 0 from J, leaving 7 bases between them. Per the germline V gene, CDR1 is GTSNPN and CDR2 is SVGIG (reference sequence). CDR3 residues: CAWSVARSTDTQYF. The CDR3 region has the DNA TGTGCCTGGAGTGTAGCACGGAGCACAGATACGCAGTATTTT.

At least ten counts were recorded for this clonotype. The V call is TRBV11-2, the J call TRBJ2-5, with D possibly called TRBD1 or TRBD2 (5 bases each). The CDR3 has 12 residues. V shed 5 bases and J shed 9 bases, with 13 bases lying between them. Germline CDR1 and CDR2: SGHAT and FQNNGV. CDR3 sequence (DNA): TGTGCCAGCAGCGTAAATCTGGGGGCCCAGTACTTC. It is translated as CASSVNLGAQYF. Based on the CDR3 plus reference TRBV11-2 and TRBJ2-5, the full variable domain is EAGVAQSPRYKIIEKRQSVAFWCNPISGHATLYWYQQILGQGPKLLIQFQNNGVVDDSQLPKDRFSAERLKGVDSTLKIQPAKLEDSAVYLCASSVNLGAQYFGPGTRLLVL.

CDR3 region: CASSLKGDSTDTQYF. CDR3 coding DNA: TGTGCCAGCAGCTTAAAGGGAGATAGCACAGATACGCAGTATTTT. This chain connects TRBV9 to TRBJ2-3, with TRBD2 as a possible D gene (5 bases). V gave up 4 bases and J gave up 0 bases, with 12 bases separating them. The CDR3 totals 15 residues. The germline V gene encodes CDR1 SGDLS and CDR2 YYNGEE.

Note on this clonotype: At one end, the junction sequence differs from germline, possibly due to a read error. CDR3 protein: CASREGRDTRYF. CDR3 nucleotide sequence: TGCGCCAGCAGGGAGGGACGCGATACGCGGTATTTT. The chain uses TRBV5-1 and TRBJ1-4; TRBD1 is a possible D gene (5 bases). Germline loops: CDR1 SGHRS, CDR2 YFSETQ. This CDR3 is 12 amino acids long.

In its sample, this clonotype was seen a few times. The rearrangement links TRBV5-1 to TRBJ1-4; D unresolved. The CDR3 runs 15 residues. Trimming removed 4 bases at V and 8 bases at J, with 18 bases between. Germline-derived CDR1 and CDR2 are SGHRS and YFSETQ. DNA of the CDR3: TGCGCCAGCAGCCAACTACCCGGGAGCCGAGAAAAACTGTTTTTT. Translated, it gives CASSQLPGSREKLFF.

This rearrangement joins TRBV4-1 to TRBJ2-5; the match to TRBD2 covers 8 bases. The trim removed 1 base at V and 2 bases at J, leaving 6 bases unmatched. The CDR3 runs to 16 residues. Looked up from germline, CDR1 is MGHRA and CDR2 is YSYEKL. The CDR3 nucleotides read TGCGCCAGCAGCCAAGGAAATAGCGGGGAGCAAGAGACCCAGTACTTC. The encoded protein is CASSQGNSGEQETQYF.

The chain recombines TRBV7-9 with TRBJ1-1, with D tentatively TRBD1 (5 bases). The ends were cut back, 3 bases at V and 3 bases at J, with 11 bases in the middle. The V gene's germline CDR1 is SEHNR and CDR2 FQNEAQ (reference sequence). The CDR3 contains 14 residues. The CDR3 region has the DNA TGTGCCAGCAGCTTGGAGGGGCAGGACACTGAAGCTTTCTTT. Protein product: CASSLEGQDTEAFF.

With regard to this clonotype: This may be a read error, as it is one base from a much larger clone. This chain uses TRBV3-1 with TRBJ1-6; D gene uncertain. CDR3 length: 14 amino acids. Germline values: CDR1 LGHDT, CDR2 YNNKEL (reference sequence). With 4 bases removed from V and 8 bases from J, the gap between germline ends came to 12 bases. The CDR3 nucleotides read TGTGCCAGCAGCCGTGCGACAAATGATTCACCCCTCCACTTT. Translating it yields CASSRATNDSPLHF.

Comment on this clonotype: The junction does not match germline at one end; this may be a read error. V gene TRBV7-7 combines with J gene TRBJ2-3, with D unclear. The J call is in doubt because the DNA end fits TRBJ1-5 better. CDR3 length equals 13 residues. CDR1 is SSHAT and CDR2 is FNYEAQ in the germline V gene (reference sequence). The CDR3 is CASSSTYQDTQHF. DNA for the CDR3: TGTGCTAGCAGCTCTACCTATCAAGATACGCAGCATTTT.

Many counts were recorded for this clonotype. The genes are TRBV6-6 and TRBJ2-7; D is possibly TRBD1 or TRBD2 (5 bases each). CDR1 is MNHNY, CDR2 SVGAGI, per germline (reference sequence). The CDR3 sequence is 12 residues long. V dropped 7 bases and J dropped 7 bases, with 14 bases sitting between them. CDR3 region: CASKGAGEEQYF. For the CDR3, the DNA is TGTGCCAGCAAAGGGGCGGGTGAGGAGCAGTACTTC.

This clonotype was counted many times. The chain links TRBV20-1 to TRBJ1-2; 7 nucleotides align to TRBD1. The CDR3 covers 13 residues. J gave up 9 bases and V 0 bases, and 7 bases lay outside the gene matches. Germline V gives CDR1 DFQATT, CDR2 SNEGSKA (reference sequence). The CDR3 DNA is TGCAGTGCTAGAGACACAGGGGATATACGCTACACCTTC. Its protein is CSARDTGDIRYTF.

J is TRBJ1-1 and V is TRBV5-1, with TRBD1 as a possible D gene (5 bases). CDR1 is SGHRS, CDR2 YFSETQ, per germline. The CDR3 totals 14 residues. V shed 0 bases and J shed 6 bases, with 12 bases lying between them. CDR3 sequence (DNA): TGCGCCAGCAGCTTGGGCAGGGTTGGCGCTGAAGCTTTCTTT. It translates to CASSLGRVGAEAFF.

The chain combines TRBV11-2 with TRBJ1-1; 11 nucleotides align to TRBD1. CDR3 size: 15 residues. The germline gives CDR1 SGHAT, CDR2 FQNNGV. V dropped 5 bases and J dropped 4; count of bases not matched to a gene: 6. The CDR3 sequence is CASSPAGTGGTEAFF. The CDR3 DNA reads TGTGCCAGCAGCCCAGCCGGGACAGGGGGCACTGAAGCTTTCTTT.